This T cell receptor (beta chain) originates from a study of blood T cell repertoires in COVID-19 (dated by TCRdb to the early 2020s). For the study in its entirety: Collaborator samples came from the United States, Italy and Spain and covered acute and convalescent phases of COVID-19. The material from the prospective study consisted of cDNA or gDNA derived from T cells, B-cell-depleted T cells, or PBMCs. Subjects who had been exposed to COVID-19, were actively infected with it, or had recovered from it provided the deeply sampled blood TCRbeta repertoires that made up the dataset. A freely available public database, intended as a resource for researchers studying the immune response to SARS-CoV-2, is where the repertoires were released. The samples were drawn from two sources: the first 160 participants of the ongoing ImmuneRACE study, and 950 to 1,500 subjects contributed by 6 global collaborators. Sample metadata almost always included a de-identified subject ID, COVID-19 status, age in years and sex. Where available, HLA class I and class II types were obtained from metadata supplied by the sample provider rather than from assay-based typing. What the study reported, not specific to this receptor: The quantity of clinical and demographic metadata differed by source and by participant and was supplied without curation.

Participants in the prospective study were enrolled through a virtual design, were aged roughly 18 to 90 years, and lived in approximately 25 United States geographic areas. In the prospective study, cohorts were assigned on the basis of participant-reported clinical history obtained from a screening survey and a study questionnaire. ImmuneRACE Cohort 3 recovered participants were defined by two consecutive negative NP/OP PCR tests, healthcare professional clearance, or symptom resolution. In the prospective study, whole blood, serum and a nasopharyngeal or oropharyngeal swab were collected from each participant by mobile phlebotomists. Participants in the prospective study had the option to provide additional blood draws and questionnaires over an approximately 2-month period. Blood samples from the prospective study were shipped frozen or at room temperature prior to DNA extraction. Worth noting for this clone: Its antigen is still unknown. Per-base quality was not reported, and no clone a single base away is much larger than it.

TCRbeta CDR3 regions were amplified from genomic DNA using the immunoSEQ Assay, a bias-controlled multiplex PCR. The paper's processing steps were these. The number of nucleated cells in each sample was estimated from the amplification of reference gene primers within the assay. To quantify the absolute abundance of each unique TCRbeta CDR3 rearrangement, sequence reads were collapsed and filtered. For each sample, productive Simpson clonality was calculated as the square root of Simpson's diversity index over productive rearrangements. TCRdb limited this immuneACCESS table to in-frame rearrangements with V and J called. A share of clones is missing; checked studies link under half to unresolved V genes, and the rest is unexplained. The DNA gave D and trimming, while V, J and clone size come from that table. Present in this sample are roughly 160,000 clones, approximately 84% of which were seen just once. The top ten clones comprise approximately 12% of the sample.

The receptor's source is a man aged 45-65 years who had recovered from COVID-19. The sample taken for sequencing was PBMCs or T cells enriched from blood (not recorded which).

The DNA is as follows: TGTGCCATCAGTCCCGGGACAGGGGCGGGGTATGGCTACACCTTC. It translates as CAISPGTGAGYGYTF. The rearrangement combines TRBV10-3 with TRBJ1-2; a stretch of 10 junction bases matches TRBD1. CDR1 and CDR2, per the germline V gene, are ENHRY and SYGVKD. Unmatched junction bases come to 8, with V trimmed by 5 bases and J by 5 bases. Its CDR3 holds 15 amino acids, cysteine through phenylalanine. CDR3 DNA only is kept here, 45 bases in frame from base 1.